The 30 T cell receptor beta chains below were found in one sample sequenced in a study of follicular helper T cells after annual influenza vaccination (dated by TCRdb to the late 2010s). Library construction relied on the immunoSEQ multiplex PCR assay. The table was pulled from immuneACCESS by TCRdb, which kept in-frame rearrangements only. Such tables lose some clones; where checked, under half of the loss comes from unresolved V genes, and the rest has no known cause. The table for this sample lists a few thousand clones; around 83% of them were counted only once. The biggest ten clones account for around 3.8% of the sample. Reading the label with the study, this specimen's time point is: 2015-2016 season, pre-vaccination. Material: CXCR5+ CD38- circulating T follicular helper cells from blood, obtained on the day of influenza vaccination. The sample's cell subset or site label, decoded: circulating Tfh, non-naive CD4+CXCR5+PD-1+ (ICOS+CD38+ or ICOS-CD38-). These receptors were taken from an adult who received the influenza vaccine.

This chain joins TRBV6-6 and TRBJ2-7, with D hard to call. CDR1 MNHNY and CDR2 SVGAGI come from the germline V gene (reference sequence). The CDR3 sequence is 11 residues long. V lost 8 bases to trimming and J lost 6 bases, with 11 bases between them. The CDR3 nucleotides read TGTGCCAGCGGTGAAACGGGCGAGCAGTACTTC. Translated, it gives CASGETGEQYF.

The gene calls are TRBV5-1 and TRBJ1-2; D ambiguous. Per the germline V gene, CDR1 is SGHRS and CDR2 is YFSETQ. V shed 0 bases and J shed 2 bases, with 8 bases lying between them. CDR3 length: 14 amino acids. The CDR3: CASSLGDLNYGYTF. In DNA, the CDR3 is TGCGCCAGCAGCTTGGGAGATTTGAACTATGGCTACACCTTC. Full variable domain (remainder filled in from reference TRBV5-1 and TRBJ1-2): KAGVTQTPRYLIKTRGQQVTLSCSPISGHRSVSWYQQTPGQGLQFLFEYFSETQRNKGNFPGRFSGRQFSNSRSEMNVSTLELGDSALYLCASSLGDLNYGYTFGSGTRLTVV.

J is TRBJ2-3 and V is TRBV5-1, with 9 bases matching TRBD2. V was clipped by 7 bases and J by 6 bases; unmatched bases: 9. The CDR3 has 14 amino acids. The germline V gene has CDR1 SGHRS and CDR2 YFSETQ. The CDR3, as DNA: TGCGCCAGCTGGCGGGGGGGCTCGACGGATACGCAGTATTTT. This codes for CASWRGGSTDTQYF.

The V gene is TRBV7-2, the J gene TRBJ2-1; 13 nucleotides match TRBD2. Germline CDR1 SGHTA, CDR2 FQGNSA. V lost 2 bases and J lost 9; bases outside the gene matches: 7. The CDR3 has 16 residues. As DNA, the CDR3 is TGTGCCAGCAGCTTACCACGGACTAGCGGGAGTGGTGAGCAGTTCTTC. It yields the protein CASSLPRTSGSGEQFF.

The chain links TRBV6-5 to TRBJ2-7; 10 nucleotides line up with TRBD1. The CDR3 runs 11 residues. V shed 10 bases and J 10 bases; nucleotides not matched to a gene: 7. The V gene's germline CDR1 is MNHEY and CDR2 SVGAGI. The CDR3 here is CATHSTGGQYF. The CDR3 DNA reads TGTGCCACCCACTCGACAGGGGGCCAGTACTTC.

This chain uses TRBV27 with TRBJ2-1, with 7 bases identical to TRBD2. The germline V gene has CDR1 MNHEY and CDR2 SMNVEV (reference sequence). Trimming cost V 2 bases and J 0 bases; bases outside gene matches: 10. CDR3 length: 18 residues. The CDR3: CASSLAAPGLLSYNEQFF. For the CDR3, the DNA is TGTGCCAGCAGTTTAGCGGCTCCGGGACTACTCTCCTACAATGAGCAGTTCTTC.

The V call is TRBV7-2, the J call TRBJ2-2; D not resolved. CDR1 is SGHTA, CDR2 FQGNSA, per germline. Trimming stripped 2 bases from V and 3 bases from J, with 10 bases between. The CDR3 sequence is 15 residues long. The CDR3 DNA reads TGTGCCAGCAGCTTAAAAGTGGTGGACACCGGGGAGCTGTTTTTT. It is translated as CASSLKVVDTGELFF.

The V gene is TRBV20-1, the J gene TRBJ2-5; weak D call: TRBD1 (6 bases). Germline CDR1 DFQATT, CDR2 SNEGSKA (reference sequence). This CDR3 is built from 11 residues. The DNA of the CDR3 is TGCAGCCTTGGGCAGGGGGAGACCCAGTACTTC. This sequence encodes CSLGQGETQYF.

This rearrangement joins TRBV15 to TRBJ2-7, with a weak D call TRBD1 (6 bases). Germline values: CDR1 LNHNV, CDR2 YYDKDF (reference sequence). Deletions cut 6 bases from V and 0 bases from J, with 12 bases between. This CDR3 is 14 amino acids long. The CDR3 protein is CATRAWDTSYEQYF. The CDR3 nucleotides are TGTGCCACCAGGGCCTGGGACACCTCCTACGAGCAGTACTTC.

The V call is TRBV19, the J call TRBJ2-3; no clear D. Trimming shortened V by 6 bases and J by 1 base, and 8 bases separated the two germline ends. The CDR3 covers 13 residues. Germline-derived CDR1 and CDR2 are LNHDA and SQIVND (reference sequence). Here the CDR3 DNA reads TGTGCCAGTAGCTTTACAGGCACAGATACGCAGTATTTT. Its protein product is CASSFTGTDTQYF.

This chain links TRBV7-6 with TRBJ2-3; D gene ambiguous. The germline CDR1 and CDR2 sequences are SGHVS and FNYEAQ. The CDR3 extends over 14 amino acids. V dropped 1 base and J dropped 2 bases, with 7 bases sitting between them. The CDR3 loop is CASSLDPFTDTQYF. The CDR3, as DNA: TGTGCCAGCAGCTTAGATCCTTTCACAGATACGCAGTATTTT.

This sequence joins TRBV11-3 and TRBJ2-7, with 8 bases matching TRBD2. The V segment lost 5 bases and the J segment 3 bases; nucleotides outside the gene matches: 3. The CDR3 is made up of 13 amino acids. Germline CDR1 SGHNT, CDR2 YENEEA. CDR3 protein: CASSQRGGYEQYF. The CDR3, as DNA: TGTGCCAGCAGCCAACGGGGGGGCTACGAGCAGTACTTC.

The V and J genes are TRBV5-1 and TRBJ2-7; D remains unclear. Germline V gives CDR1 SGHRS, CDR2 YFSETQ. V lost 4 bases, J lost 1 base, and 3 bases lay in between. The CDR3 runs to 11 residues. The CDR3 loop is CASSQSYEQYF. The CDR3 bases are TGCGCCAGCAGCCAATCCTACGAGCAGTACTTC.

This clone appeared a single time. The V and J genes are TRBV19 and TRBJ1-2, with a weak D call TRBD1 (6 bases). The CDR3 spans 13 residues. V was trimmed by 5 bases and J by 4 bases, leaving 11 bases between them. Germline V gene data show CDR1 as LNHDA and CDR2 as SQIVND (reference sequence). The CDR3 is CASSRTGAYGYTF. Here the CDR3 DNA reads TGTGCCAGTAGTCGGACGGGGGCCTATGGCTACACCTTC.

The chain has TRBV5-4 and TRBJ2-4; tentative D call: TRBD1 (6 bases). The CDR3 is 14 residues long. The V end lost 0 bases, the J end lost 7 bases, and 11 bases lay between the germline ends. CDR1 SGHNT and CDR2 YYREEE come from the germline V gene (reference sequence). The CDR3: CASSLAQGGNIQYF. The CDR3 bases are TGTGCCAGCAGCTTGGCACAGGGTGGGAACATTCAGTACTTC.

The V gene is TRBV5-4, the J gene TRBJ2-2; 10 nucleotides match TRBD2. The J segment lost 8 bases and the V segment lost 7 bases, leaving 5 bases of the junction unmatched. The CDR3 has 13 amino acids. CDR1 is SGHNT, CDR2 YYREEE, per germline (reference sequence). Here the CDR3 reads CASETSGRGELFF. The CDR3, as DNA: TGTGCCAGCGAGACTAGCGGGCGGGGGGAGCTGTTTTTT.

This clone was detected once. This sequence joins TRBV4-1 and TRBJ2-7; D might be TRBD2 (5 bases). This CDR3 has 15 residues. V lost 5 bases, J lost 3 bases, and 17 bases lay in between. Germline lookup yields CDR1 MGHRA and CDR2 YSYEKL. Here the CDR3 reads CASSRDTDGDYEQYF. The CDR3 DNA follows: TGCGCCAGCAGCAGAGATACCGACGGGGACTACGAGCAGTACTTC.

The gene calls are TRBV11-2 and TRBJ1-3; no firm D call. Germline assignment: CDR1 SGHAT and CDR2 FQNNGV. V was shortened by 6 bases and J by 1 base, with 10 bases between the two germline ends. CDR3 length equals 14 residues. The CDR3 nucleotides are TGTGCCAGCAGACGGGCAGTGTCTGGAAACACCATATATTTT. Its translation is CASRRAVSGNTIYF.

V is TRBV30 and J is TRBJ1-6; TRBD1 matches at 8 bases. Germline V lookup: CDR1 GTSNPN, CDR2 SVGIG (reference sequence). CDR3 length equals 13 residues. V lost 0 bases to trimming and J lost 8 bases; unmatched junction nucleotides: 0. The DNA of the CDR3 is TGTGCCTGGAGTGTACAGGGGGATTCACCCCTCCACTTT. Protein product: CAWSVQGDSPLHF.

The chain employs TRBV30 and TRBJ2-5; 9 bases align to TRBD1. Germline trimming cut 3 bases from V and 5 bases from J; bases unmatched to any gene: 4. This CDR3 spans 13 amino acids. Germline V gene data show CDR1 as GTSNPN and CDR2 as SVGIG (reference sequence). The DNA of the CDR3 is TGTGCCTGGAGAACAGGGGGCATCGAGACCCAGTACTTC. Encoded protein: CAWRTGGIETQYF.

This clone was detected a few times. The chain combines TRBV18 with TRBJ1-5; maybe TRBD1 (5 bases). The V end lost 5 bases, the J end lost 1 base, and 6 bases lay between the germline ends. The CDR3 loop spans 13 amino acids. CDR1 is KGHSH, CDR2 LQKENI, per germline. The CDR3 DNA reads as TGTGCCAGCTCAGGGGGAAGCAATCAGCCCCAGCATTTT. Translation gives CASSGGSNQPQHF.

V and J are TRBV7-9 and TRBJ1-3; D ambiguous. Trimming removed 7 bases from V and 2 bases from J, with 6 bases in between. CDR1 and CDR2 from the germline V gene are SEHNR and FQNEAQ (reference sequence). The CDR3 spans 12 residues. The CDR3 here is CASTKTGNTIYF. The DNA for the CDR3 is TGTGCCAGCACCAAAACTGGAAACACCATATATTTT. Using reference TRBV7-9 and TRBJ1-3 for the parts outside the CDR3, the full variable domain is DTGVSQNPRHKITKRGQNVTFRCDPISEHNRLYWYRQTLGQGPEFLTYFQNEAQLEKSRLLSDRFSAERPKGSFSTLEIQRTEQGDSAMYLCASTKTGNTIYFGEGSWLTVV.

This chain connects TRBV19 to TRBJ1-3; possible D gene TRBD1, 5 bases. The CDR3 length is 14 residues. From germline, CDR1 is LNHDA and CDR2 SQIVND (reference sequence). Trimming shortened V by 10 bases and J by 0 bases, and 13 bases separated the two germline ends. As DNA, the CDR3 is TGTGCCACCTCTCGGGGCACCTCTGGAAACACCATATATTTT. Protein product: CATSRGTSGNTIYF.

This sequence joins TRBV11-3 and TRBJ2-3, with 9 bases identical to TRBD1. Per germline, CDR1 SGHNT and CDR2 YENEEA. This CDR3 spans 15 amino acids. V lost 5 bases to trimming and J lost 4 bases; unmatched junction nucleotides: 7. CDR3 sequence: CASSMGQGWADTQYF. The CDR3 DNA follows: TGTGCCAGCAGCATGGGACAGGGCTGGGCAGATACGCAGTATTTT. Full variable domain (missing parts from reference TRBV11-3 and TRBJ2-3): EAGVVQSPRYKIIEKKQPVAFWCNPISGHNTLYWYLQNLGQGPELLIRYENEEAVDDSQLPKDRFSAERLKGVDSTLKIQPAELGDSAVYLCASSMGQGWADTQYFGPGTRLTVL.

CDR3 DNA: TGTGCCAGCAGCCCGACTAGCGGGGGGGCTGAGGATGAGCAGTTCTTC. Protein sequence: CASSPTSGGAEDEQFF. The chain has TRBV7-8 and TRBJ2-1; 14 bases align to TRBD2. This CDR3 region has 16 residues. Trimming at V came to 5 bases and at J to 8 bases, leaving 8 bases not matched to a gene. CDR1 and CDR2 (germline): SGHVS, FQNEAQ.

The chain is built from TRBV5-1 and TRBJ1-6; 7 bases are a match to TRBD1. The J segment lost 7 bases and the V segment lost 0 bases, leaving 4 bases of the junction unmatched. This CDR3 comprises 15 residues. Germline V CDR1 and CDR2: SGHRS, YFSETQ. The CDR3 reads CASSLADRENSPLHF. The CDR3 DNA reads as TGCGCCAGCAGCTTGGCCGACAGGGAGAATTCACCCCTCCACTTT.

The chain has TRBV7-9 and TRBJ1-4; 7 positions agree with TRBD1. V was clipped by 5 bases and J by 5 bases; unmatched bases: 5. Per the germline V gene, CDR1 is SEHNR and CDR2 is FQNEAQ (reference sequence). CDR3 length equals 14 residues. The CDR3 reads CASSRGGKNEKLFF. DNA for the CDR3: TGTGCCAGCAGCCGAGGGGGCAAGAATGAAAAACTGTTTTTT. Full variable domain (remainder filled in from reference TRBV7-9 and TRBJ1-4): DTGVSQNPRHKITKRGQNVTFRCDPISEHNRLYWYRQTLGQGPEFLTYFQNEAQLEKSRLLSDRFSAERPKGSFSTLEIQRTEQGDSAMYLCASSRGGKNEKLFFGSGTQLSVL.

J is TRBJ1-4 and V is TRBV18; 7 bases are shared with TRBD1. This CDR3 region has 18 residues. The V gene end was trimmed by 1 base and the J gene end by 5 bases; junction bases not matched to a gene: 13. Germline V gene sequence: CDR1 KGHSH, CDR2 LQKENI. The CDR3 nucleotides read TGTGCCAGCTCACCACACAGAACTACAGGGGCCCAGAATGAAAAACTGTTTTTT. Amino acids: CASSPHRTTGAQNEKLFF.

V is TRBV15 and J is TRBJ2-3; 10 bases are a match to TRBD2. Germline V gene data show CDR1 as LNHNV and CDR2 as YYDKDF (reference sequence). V lost 5 bases, J lost 2 bases, and 7 bases stayed unmatched. The CDR3 sequence is 16 residues long. The CDR3 loop reads CATSGLGLAVTDTQYF. In DNA, the CDR3 is TGTGCCACCAGCGGCCTCGGACTAGCGGTCACAGATACGCAGTATTTT.

Comment on this clone: The junction departs from germline at one end; a sequencing error may be responsible. As DNA, the CDR3 is TGTGCCAGCAGTGAAGCGCTGGATAATCGGCCCCAGCATTTT. As protein: CASSEALDNRPQHF. The V and J genes are TRBV6-1 and TRBJ1-5; D uncertain. CDR3 length equals 14 residues. Per germline, CDR1 MNHNS and CDR2 SASEGT.